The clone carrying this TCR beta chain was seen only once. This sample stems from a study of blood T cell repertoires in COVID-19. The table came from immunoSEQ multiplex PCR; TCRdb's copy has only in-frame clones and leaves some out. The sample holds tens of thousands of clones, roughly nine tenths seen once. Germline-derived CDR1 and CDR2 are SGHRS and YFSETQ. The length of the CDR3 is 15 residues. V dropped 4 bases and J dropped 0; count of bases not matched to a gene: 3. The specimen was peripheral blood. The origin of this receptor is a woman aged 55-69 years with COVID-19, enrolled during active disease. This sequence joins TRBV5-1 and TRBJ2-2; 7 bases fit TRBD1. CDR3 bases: TGCGCCAGCAGCCCAGGGGGAACGAACACCGGGGAGCTGTTTTTT. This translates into CASSPGGTNTGELFF.